Listed below are T cell receptor beta chains from one sample, sequenced in a study of cytotoxic CD8 clonotypes in ibrutinib-treated CLL. The table came from immunoSEQ multiplex PCR; TCRdb's copy has only in-frame clones and leaves some out. The sample carries about 200,000 clones, 72% recorded once. The input for sequencing was PBMCs, taken after 24 months of ibrutinib treatment. These receptors were taken from a human donor with chronic lymphocytic leukemia. CDR3s include the opening cysteine and the closing phenylalanine or tryptophan. D genes are given only for firm matches. Clone size is shown for a subset of rows, as once, few, many or a class of expanded clone.

clone_size,j_call,v_call,cdr3_length,d_call,cdr3_nt,cdr3_aa
-,TRBJ2-1,TRBV5-1,15,TRBD2,TGCGCCAGCAGCTTGGCACTAGCGGGAGTTAATGAGCAGTTCTTC,CASSLALAGVNEQFF
-,TRBJ1-4,TRBV7-6,15,-,TGTGCCAGCAGCTTATTGCCGGGCCGAGAAGAAAAACTGTTTTTT,CASSLLPGREEKLFF
-,TRBJ1-1,TRBV6-5,14,-,TGTGCCAGCAGTAGAGGACCGGGGGGCACTGAAGCTTTCTTT,CASSRGPGGTEAFF
few,TRBJ1-2,TRBV7-9,14,-,TGTGCCAGCAGCCCCCTCCCCGCCAGCTATGGCTACACCTTC,CASSPLPASYGYTF
-,TRBJ2-1,TRBV27,11,-,TGTGCCAGCAGTCTAGGCAATGAGCAGTTCTTC,CASSLGNEQFF
-,TRBJ2-3,TRBV18,15,-,TGTGCCAGCTCAATGAACAGGGCTAGCACAGATACGCAGTATTTT,CASSMNRASTDTQYF
-,TRBJ2-5,TRBV4-2,16,-,TGTGCCAGCAGCCAAGAGTACGGGAGTGGATCAGAGACCCAGTACTTC,CASSQEYGSGSETQYF
-,TRBJ2-5,TRBV7-7,14,TRBD2,TGTGCTAGCAGCTACAGACTAGCGGGCGAGACCCAGTACTTC,CASSYRLAGETQYF
once,TRBJ1-1,TRBV6-4,13,-,TGTGCCAGCAGCGCCAGGGAAGGCACTGAAGCTTTCTTT,CASSAREGTEAFF
-,TRBJ1-2,TRBV15,13,-,TGTGCCACCAGCAGAGTCGGTCACAGTGGCTACACCTTC,CATSRVGHSGYTF
few,TRBJ2-7,TRBV6-1,14,TRBD1,TGTGCCAGCCAACGGGACAGGGGGCCCTACGAGCAGTACTTC,CASQRDRGPYEQYF
-,TRBJ2-7,TRBV6-5,12,TRBD1,TGTGCCAGCTCCGGGACAGCGTGGGAGCAGTACTTC,CASSGTAWEQYF
-,TRBJ2-7,TRBV28,15,-,TGTGCCAGCCTAAGGACCTCGTGGGGGGCCTACGAGCAGTACTTC,CASLRTSWGAYEQYF
-,TRBJ2-7,TRBV19,14,-,TGTGCCAGTAGTATAATGGGCTCGATCGGCGAGCAGTACTTC,CASSIMGSIGEQYF
-,TRBJ2-3,TRBV18,13,-,TGTGCCAGCTCACCACCGCAGGATCTAACGCAGTATTTT,CASSPPQDLTQYF
few,TRBJ2-7,TRBV2,13,-,TGTGCCAGCAGTGTTGACGGAACCTACGAGCAGTACTTC,CASSVDGTYEQYF
-,TRBJ2-3,TRBV7-6,16,-,TGTGCCAGCAGCTTGGGGGCCGAGCCTAGCACAGATACGCAGTATTTT,CASSLGAEPSTDTQYF
-,TRBJ2-7,TRBV5-6,15,-,TGTGCCAGCAGCTTCGTAAAGGGGCCAGCCTACGAGCAGTACTTC,CASSFVKGPAYEQYF
-,TRBJ1-2,TRBV30,14,-,TGTGCCTGGAGTCCGCTGACGGACCACTATGGCTACACCTTC,CAWSPLTDHYGYTF
once,TRBJ2-3,TRBV6-5,15,TRBD1,TGTGCCAGCAGTGTACAGGGGGCGGTCGCAGATACGCAGTATTTT,CASSVQGAVADTQYF
-,TRBJ1-2,TRBV4-3,16,TRBD1,TGCGCCAGCAGCCAAGAAGGGACAGGGTATGTCTATGGCTACACCTTC,CASSQEGTGYVYGYTF
-,TRBJ2-1,TRBV2,19,TRBD2,TGTGCCAGCAGGGCGAGAGGGGGACTAGCCCCAGATTCCTACAATGAGCAGTTCTTC,CASRARGGLAPDSYNEQFF
few,TRBJ2-7,TRBV11-2,13,-,TGTGCCAGCAGACCTCAGGGGTTATACGAGCAGTACTTC,CASRPQGLYEQYF
-,TRBJ2-7,TRBV15,16,TRBD2,TGTGCCACCAGCAGAGATACTAGCGGGGGAAGTTACGAGCAGTACTTC,CATSRDTSGGSYEQYF
-,TRBJ2-7,TRBV19,14,-,TGTGCCAGTAGTACATACGAAGACAGCATCGAGCAGTACTTC,CASSTYEDSIEQYF
-,TRBJ2-2,TRBV19,14,-,TGTGCCAGTAGCAGGACAGTCAACACCGGGGAGCTGTTTTTT,CASSRTVNTGELFF